The present TCR beta chain was sequenced within a study of long-term antiretroviral therapy in people with HIV. Findings of the study overall: Diversity rose after ART but stayed below transplant donor controls.

Investigators performed immunoSEQ version v3.0 at survey level. Repertoires were generated with immunoSEQ multiplex PCR, while TCRdb's copy carries only in-frame clones and drops some. Of 30,000 to 50,000 clones listed, roughly nine tenths were seen once; the top ten hold about 4%. Germline V gene sequence: CDR1 MNHEY, CDR2 SVGAGI. This CDR3 comprises 14 residues. Trimming shortened V by 5 bases and J by 4 bases, and 11 bases separated the two germline ends. Comments on this clone: The antigen is not known.

Sample: unsorted PBMCs, taken 1.2 years after starting antiretroviral therapy. The chain uses TRBV6-5 and TRBJ1-4, with D maybe TRBD1 (6 bases). The sequence was collected from a woman between 50 and 59 years old with HIV. CDR3: CASSRGRGNEKLFF. CDR3 sequence (DNA): TGTGCCAGCAGTCGGGGGCGAGGTAATGAAAAACTGTTTTTT.